A selection of T cell receptor beta chains follows, all from one sample in a study of Graves' ophthalmopathy and Graves' hyperthyroidism. TCRdb used MiXCR to reprocess the multiplex PCR reads, holding one entry per CDR3 protein. The table lists some 350,000 distinct CDR3 sequences, 17% of them singletons. The sequencing input was peripheral blood. These receptors came from an adult woman with stable Graves' hyperthyroidism. The conserved cysteine and the conserved F or W are not part of the CDR3 here. Size values are once, few and many counts, or a class for expanded clones, and some rows have none.

>TRBV6-1|-
ATSGVGPPQH
>TRBV19|many
ASRPGQGLSIDGYT
>TRBV29-1|-
SVPRGTGYT
>TRBV20-1|-
SASGGGHEQY
>TRBV11-1|-
ASSLAIATSGSYEQY
>TRBV14|many
ASSQVARDPYEQY
>TRBV20-1|few
SIAGENTGELF
>TRBV6-1|-
ASSGTRKQTQY
>TRBV9|many
ASSVRGRDTGELF
>TRBV27|-
ASRASNSNQPQH
>TRBV11-2|-
ASSTTMVQSTDTQY
>TRBV6-5|many
ASSYSLTVQAF
>TRBV19|many
ASSIPTGTGGNTIY
>TRBV11-1|-
ASSAQGQAINYGYT
>TRBV5-1|many
ASSWEDRGGEQY
>TRBV28|many
ASSSLRGGSNQPQH
>TRBV12-3/TRBV12-4|many
ASSDAERDLPEQY
>TRBV4-1|-
ASSQDDPGPKFLIYGYT
>TRBV6-1|many
ASSEANTGIYGYT
>TRBV7-9|many
ASSVSFIREQY
>TRBV6-2/TRBV6-3|many
ASSYSSTTGELF
>TRBV28|many
ASSLTDGTNTEAF
>TRBV28|many
ASRNRDRVNQPQH
>TRBV12-3/TRBV12-4|many
ASSPLSGVNTEAF
>TRBV7-8|-
ASSPLTGFQPQH
>TRBV30|many
AWSDPGTNEQY
>TRBV6-1|many
ASSARVHNTEAF
>TRBV12-3/TRBV12-4|many
ASSPTAVNTEAF
>TRBV20-1|few
SASSDRTSYEQY
>TRBV29-1|many
SVEVGTGAGGYT
>TRBV28|-
ASKVNIPGNYEQY
>TRBV12-3/TRBV12-4|many
ASSFALGTEAF
>TRBV11-2|many
ASSYLGHGRSNTGELF
>TRBV28|many
ASLGLSSYEQY
>TRBV6-2/TRBV6-3|many
ASSYLAGGETQY
>TRBV2|many
ASSEHRPHS
>TRBV28|many
ASRTTSGRAGQY
>TRBV3-1|once
ASSQWAYGYT
>TRBV28|many
ASRAQGGGTEAF
>TRBV6-1|-
ASSPAAIPGPYEQY
>TRBV18|few
ASSPMTGGRLEAF
>TRBV10-3|many
AISEGQGYGYT
>TRBV30|few
AWRLTANEKLF
>TRBV20-1|many
SAELRDRAGSNQPQH
>TRBV28|many
ASSFQRVENTEAF
>TRBV6-5|many
ASSYLRIRGTEAF
>TRBV11-2|-
ASSLGGAGYTQETQY
>TRBV4-1|-
ASSQERAGGRNEQY